This T cell receptor beta chain appears in the sequencing data of a study of T cells in Graves' hyperthyroidism and ophthalmopathy. TCR beta CDR3 region amplification was performed from RNA transcripts. The study used the HTBI primer set for a first-round RT-PCR of the TCR CDR3. MiXCR was run by TCRdb on the multiplex PCR reads, yielding one entry per CDR3 protein. The sample carries 300,000 to 500,000 distinct CDR3 sequences, roughly 13% recorded once. Study results and limitations: Ophthalmopathy was separated from stable hyperthyroidism by a 13 V-J model.

There are 17 residues in the CDR3. Trimming removed 1 base at V and 4 bases at J, with 16 bases between. Germline V lookup: CDR1 KGHSH, CDR2 LQKENI. This clonotype showed up many times. Its antigen is not identified. Sequencing input: blood. The TCR comes from a man aged 50 or older with Graves' ophthalmopathy. This chain uses TRBV18 with TRBJ2-2; D may match TRBD1 or TRBD2 (5 bases each). In DNA form, the CDR3 reads TGTGCCAGCTCACCACTTCCGGGACCGGGCGCCACCGGGGAGCTGTTTTTT. Its translation is CASSPLPGPGATGELFF.